This T cell receptor (beta chain) was profiled in a study of OX40 agonist ivuxolimab in advanced cancers. For the wider study: The costimulatory receptor OX40 (CD134) was targeted by ivuxolimab, a fully human IgG2 agonistic monoclonal antibody. Intravenous ivuxolimab was administered to patients every 2 weeks at six dose levels: 0.01, 0.1, 0.3, 1.5, 3 and 10 mg/kg. Of the 50 to 55 patients in dose escalation, 19 had hepatocellular carcinoma, around 15 had melanoma, 9 had renal cell carcinoma and 9 had head and neck cancer. In the dose-escalation cohort, 82.7% of patients were male, and the mean age was about 55 years, with a range of 23 to 79. Patients were allowed to have had prior anti-PD-1, anti-PD-L1 or anti-CTLA-4 therapy, and more than 35% of the dose-escalation patients had been treated with checkpoint inhibitors. Partial responses occurred in three dose-escalation patients: two with cutaneous melanoma and one with hepatocellular carcinoma. The point of sequencing TCRbeta in the periphery was to test whether ivuxolimab changed TCR sequence diversity and drove clonal T-cell expansion. The paper reports the monotherapy dose-escalation portion (N ≈ 50 patients) of the phase I ivuxolimab trial.

The study at large found these results: Low levels of normalized T-cell clonal expansion were also shown by some nonresponding patients. Antigen specificity was not determined for the clonally expanded peripheral T cells. At doses of 0.1 to 3.0 mg/kg, clonal expansion of both CD4+ and CD8+ T cells in blood was seen between baseline and week 6. After ivuxolimab, more expanded clones were found on average in CD8+ T cells than in CD4+ T cells. In the 0.1-3.0 mg/kg groups, partial responders were among the patients with the lowest normalized peripheral clonal expansion, particularly in CD8+ T cells.

Trimming removed 6 bases from V and 2 bases from J; the gene matches leave 14 bases unexplained. CDR3 length: 18 amino acids, cysteine to phenylalanine. Of the read, only the CDR3 DNA is kept; its 54 bases are in frame from base 1. The germline V gene (reference sequence) gives CDR1 as LNHDA and CDR2 as SQIVND. For this clone: There is no known antigen for this receptor. The sample holds no much larger clone one base away, and base qualities are not on file.

The trial excluded patients who had a history of autoimmune disease or were on systemic immunosuppression. In every dose cohort, peripheral blood was drawn for TCR sequencing at baseline, cycle 4 day 1, and cycle 7 day 1. Samples were obtained from an open-label, multicenter, first-in-human phase I dose-escalation trial of ivuxolimab. Adults with locally advanced or metastatic melanoma, renal cell, hepatocellular, or head and neck squamous cell carcinoma were enrolled in the trial. CD4+ and CD8+ T cells were sorted separately from peripheral blood before TCR sequencing. For sequencing of the TCRbeta CDR3 region, genomic DNA was extracted from the sorted cells. The immunoSEQ Assay was used to sequence the TCRbeta CDR3 regions. TCRdb stores this immuneACCESS table with in-frame sequences only. Part of the clones is absent; in the studies checked, under half of the shortfall reflects unresolved V genes, and no reason is known for the rest. The sample data list about 94,000 clones, and around 87% of these were observed just once. Approximately 0.3% of the sample lies in the top ten.

The sequence joins TRBV19 to TRBJ1-5, with 9 junctional bases fitting TRBD1. The TCR originated in an adult with an advanced solid tumor such as melanoma, head and neck, liver or kidney cancer. Sequencing was performed on CD4+ or CD8+ T cells sorted from blood, taken in a trial of the OX40 agonist ivuxolimab. The nucleotide sequence reads as follows: TGTGCCAGTAGAATCAACCGGGACAGGGCGGGGGGCAATCAGCCCCAGCATTTT. Translated, it reads CASRINRDRAGGNQPQHF.